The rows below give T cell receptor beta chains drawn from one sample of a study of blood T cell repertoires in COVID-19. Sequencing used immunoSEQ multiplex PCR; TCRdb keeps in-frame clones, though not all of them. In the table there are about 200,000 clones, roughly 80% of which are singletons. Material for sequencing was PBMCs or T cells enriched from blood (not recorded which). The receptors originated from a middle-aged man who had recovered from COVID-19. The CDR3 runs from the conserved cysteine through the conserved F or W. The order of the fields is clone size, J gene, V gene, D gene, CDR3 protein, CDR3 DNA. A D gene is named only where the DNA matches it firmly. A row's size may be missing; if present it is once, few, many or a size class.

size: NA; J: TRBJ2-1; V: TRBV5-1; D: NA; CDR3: CASSFELKGNEQFF; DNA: TGCGCCAGCAGCTTCGAACTAAAGGGGAATGAGCAGTTCTTC
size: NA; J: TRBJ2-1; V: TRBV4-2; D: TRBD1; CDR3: CASSQGQGAEGEQFF; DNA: TGTGCCAGCAGCCAAGGACAGGGGGCAGAAGGTGAGCAGTTCTTC
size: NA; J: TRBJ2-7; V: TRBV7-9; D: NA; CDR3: CASSLGGLTYEQYF; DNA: TGTGCCAGCAGCTTAGGGGGGCTTACCTACGAGCAGTACTTC
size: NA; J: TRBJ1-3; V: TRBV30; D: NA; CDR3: CAWSVGRENTIYF; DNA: TGTGCCTGGAGTGTTGGACGGGAAAACACCATATATTTT
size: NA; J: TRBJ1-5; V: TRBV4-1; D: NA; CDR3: CASSPRLGEWDQPQHF; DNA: TGCGCCAGCAGTCCAAGATTAGGAGAATGGGATCAGCCCCAGCATTTT
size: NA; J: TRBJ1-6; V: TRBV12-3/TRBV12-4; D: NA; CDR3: CASSNGNSPLHF; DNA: TGTGCCAGCAGTAACGGTAATTCACCCCTCCACTTT
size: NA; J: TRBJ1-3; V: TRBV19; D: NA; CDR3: CASSQFHRVPNSGNTIYF; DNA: TGTGCCAGTAGTCAATTTCACAGGGTCCCGAATTCTGGAAACACCATATATTTT
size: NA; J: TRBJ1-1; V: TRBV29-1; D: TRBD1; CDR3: CSSATGGRTEAFF; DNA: TGCAGCTCAGCGACAGGGGGCAGGACTGAAGCTTTCTTT
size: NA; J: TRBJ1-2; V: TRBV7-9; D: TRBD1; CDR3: CASSRQTGNRGGYTF; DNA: TGTGCCAGCAGCCGCCAGACAGGGAATAGGGGTGGCTACACCTTC
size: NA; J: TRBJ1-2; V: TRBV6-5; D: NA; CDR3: CASSRGFGISDGYTF; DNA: TGTGCCAGCAGTAGGGGGTTTGGTATTTCGGACGGCTACACCTTC
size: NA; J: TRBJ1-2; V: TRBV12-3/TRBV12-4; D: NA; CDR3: CASSLDSNYGYTF; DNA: TGTGCCAGCAGTTTAGACAGTAACTATGGCTACACCTTC
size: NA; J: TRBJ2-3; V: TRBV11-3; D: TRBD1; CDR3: CASSLGTGNVDTQYF; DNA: TGTGCCAGCAGCTTGGGGACAGGGAATGTGGATACGCAGTATTTT
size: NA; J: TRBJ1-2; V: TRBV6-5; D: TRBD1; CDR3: CASSYDLGQGGGYTF; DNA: TGTGCCAGCAGTTACGACCTTGGACAGGGGGGTGGCTACACCTTC
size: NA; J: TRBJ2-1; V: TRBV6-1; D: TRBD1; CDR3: CASSEWGRGPYNEQFF; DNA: TGTGCCAGCAGTGAATGGGGCAGGGGGCCCTACAATGAGCAGTTCTTC
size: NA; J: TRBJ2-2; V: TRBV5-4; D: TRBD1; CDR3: CASSKDRVGTGELFF; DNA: TGTGCCAGCAGCAAGGACAGGGTGGGCACCGGGGAGCTGTTTTTT
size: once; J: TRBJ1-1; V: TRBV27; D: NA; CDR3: CASSLSPGANTEAFF; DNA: TGTGCCAGCAGTTTATCGCCAGGGGCGAACACTGAAGCTTTCTTT
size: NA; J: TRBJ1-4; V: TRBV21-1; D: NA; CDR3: CASNPPGVGKLFF; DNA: TGTGCCAGCAACCCGCCCGGGGTGGGTAAACTGTTTTTT
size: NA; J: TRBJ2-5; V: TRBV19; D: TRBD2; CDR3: CASSIGLAGLTQETQYF; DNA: TGTGCCAGTAGTATAGGGCTAGCGGGTCTGACACAAGAGACCCAGTACTTC
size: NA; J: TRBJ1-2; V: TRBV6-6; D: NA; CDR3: CASSYSAVDYGYTF; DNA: TGTGCCAGCAGTTACTCGGCCGTTGACTATGGCTACACCTTC
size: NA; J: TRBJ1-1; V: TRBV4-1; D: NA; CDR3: CASSQEGSPEAFF; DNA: TGCGCCAGCAGCCAAGAAGGTAGCCCTGAAGCTTTCTTT
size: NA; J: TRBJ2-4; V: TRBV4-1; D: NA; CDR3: CASSQVLPFLAKNIQYF; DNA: TGCGCCAGCAGCCAAGTCCTCCCCTTCCTAGCCAAAAACATTCAGTACTTC
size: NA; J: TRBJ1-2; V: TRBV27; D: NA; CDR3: CASKTLPRGYTF; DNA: TGTGCCAGCAAGACACTTCCTCGGGGCTACACCTTC
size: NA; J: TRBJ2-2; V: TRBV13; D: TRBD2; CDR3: CASSSSGLLTGELFF; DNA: TGTGCCAGCAGCTCTAGCGGCCTGTTAACCGGGGAGCTGTTTTTT
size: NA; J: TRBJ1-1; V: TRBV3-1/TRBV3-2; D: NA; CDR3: CASSQGLRGPGYRGAFF; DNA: TGTGCCAGCAGCCAAGGACTGCGGGGGCCGGGGTATAGGGGAGCTTTCTTT
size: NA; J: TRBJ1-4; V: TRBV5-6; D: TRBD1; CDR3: CASSYRGVWEKLFF; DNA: TGTGCCAGCAGCTACAGGGGTGTTTGGGAAAAACTGTTTTTT
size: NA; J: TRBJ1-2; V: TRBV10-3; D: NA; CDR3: CAISAGDPYGYTF; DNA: TGTGCCATCAGTGCAGGGGATCCCTATGGCTACACCTTC
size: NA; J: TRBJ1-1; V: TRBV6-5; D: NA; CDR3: CASQSMNTEAFF; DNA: TGTGCCAGTCAATCTATGAACACTGAAGCTTTCTTT
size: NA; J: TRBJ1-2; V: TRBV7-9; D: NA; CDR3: CASSFTGLDYGYTF; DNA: TGTGCCAGCAGCTTTACAGGGCTCGACTATGGCTACACCTTC
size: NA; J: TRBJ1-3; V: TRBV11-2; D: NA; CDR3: CASSPDLGNTIYF; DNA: TGTGCCAGCAGCCCAGACTTGGGAAACACCATATATTTT
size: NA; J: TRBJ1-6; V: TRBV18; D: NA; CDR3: CASSPGTEASPLHF; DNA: TGTGCCAGCTCACCGGGGACTGAAGCTTCACCCCTCCACTTT
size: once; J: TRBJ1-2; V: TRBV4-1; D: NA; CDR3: CASSQEQYNYGYTF; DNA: TGCGCCAGCAGCCAAGAACAGTATAACTATGGCTACACCTTC
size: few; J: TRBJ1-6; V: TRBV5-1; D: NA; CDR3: CATPLPLRNYNSPLHF; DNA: TGCGCCACCCCCCTTCCCCTCAGGAACTATAATTCACCCCTCCACTTT
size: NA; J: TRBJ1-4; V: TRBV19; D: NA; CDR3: CASTHRATNEKLFF; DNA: TGTGCCAGTACTCACCGGGCAACTAATGAAAAACTGTTTTTT
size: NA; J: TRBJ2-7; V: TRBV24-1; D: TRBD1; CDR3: CATSGGQGANEQYF; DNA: TGTGCCACCAGTGGGGGACAGGGAGCCAACGAGCAGTACTTC
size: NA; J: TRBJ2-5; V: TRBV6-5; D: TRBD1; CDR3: CASSYYAGGETQYF; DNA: TGTGCCAGCAGTTATTATGCAGGGGGTGAGACCCAGTACTTC
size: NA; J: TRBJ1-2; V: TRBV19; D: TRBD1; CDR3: CASSVRTGEPNYGYTF; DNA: TGTGCCAGTAGTGTCCGGACAGGGGAGCCTAACTATGGCTACACCTTC
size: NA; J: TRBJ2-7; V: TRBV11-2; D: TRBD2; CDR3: CASSFGLAGNGEQYF; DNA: TGTGCCAGCAGCTTTGGACTAGCGGGGAATGGCGAGCAGTACTTC
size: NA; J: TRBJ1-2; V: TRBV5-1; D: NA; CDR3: CASSGGALNYGYTF; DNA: TGCGCCAGCAGCGGAGGGGCCCTTAACTATGGCTACACCTTC
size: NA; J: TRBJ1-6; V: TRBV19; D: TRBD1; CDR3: CASSRGGQGNSPLHF; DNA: TGTGCCAGTAGTCGGGGGGGACAGGGCAATTCACCCCTCCACTTT
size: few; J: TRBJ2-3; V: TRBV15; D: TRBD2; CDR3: CATRGGGVADTQYF; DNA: TGTGCCACGAGAGGCGGGGGGGTCGCAGATACGCAGTATTTT